A selection of T cell receptor beta chains follows, all from one sample in a study of T-cell reconstitution after alpha-beta-depleted transplantation in children. TCRdb redid the calling of the PCR reads with MiXCR, one entry per CDR3 protein. The table includes about 250,000 distinct CDR3 sequences, 24% detected once. This specimen consisted of PBMCs, mostly from graft donor cells, obtained 360 days after TCRalphabeta/CD19-depleted stem cell transplant. Receptors were obtained from a female patient aged 2-15 years who had a stem cell transplant for congenital amegakaryocytic thrombocytopenia, so the T cells may come from the graft donor. The CDR3 runs from the conserved cysteine through the conserved F or W. The order of the fields is D gene, J gene, clone size, V gene, CDR3 protein, CDR3 DNA. D genes are given only for firm matches. For some rows the clone size is stated as once, few or many, or as a class when expanded; others skip it.

d_call: -; j_call: TRBJ2-7; clone_size: few; v_call: TRBV5-5; cdr3_aa: CASSLVGGGSYEQYF; cdr3_nt: TGTGCCAGCAGCTTGGTGGGCGGTGGATCCTACGAGCAGTACTTC
d_call: TRBD1; j_call: TRBJ2-7; clone_size: few; v_call: TRBV3-1; cdr3_aa: CASSRTGQGNEQYF; cdr3_nt: TGTGCCAGCAGTAGGACCGGACAGGGAAACGAGCAGTACTTC
d_call: -; j_call: TRBJ1-4; clone_size: -; v_call: TRBV28; cdr3_aa: CASSFFERDGNEKLFF; cdr3_nt: TGTGCCAGCAGTTTTTTTGAGAGGGATGGGAATGAAAAACTGTTTTTT
d_call: -; j_call: TRBJ2-3; clone_size: few; v_call: TRBV28; cdr3_aa: CASSLKGLLTDTQYF; cdr3_nt: TGTGCCAGCAGTTTAAAGGGACTCCTCACAGATACGCAGTATTTT
d_call: TRBD2; j_call: TRBJ2-3; clone_size: -; v_call: TRBV24-1; cdr3_aa: CATSDGLAGGRSDTQYF; cdr3_nt: TGTGCCACCAGTGACGGACTAGCGGGAGGGCGGTCAGATACGCAGTATTTT
d_call: -; j_call: TRBJ2-2; clone_size: few; v_call: TRBV11-2; cdr3_aa: CASSSTRRTGELFF; cdr3_nt: TGTGCCAGCAGCTCCACGAGGCGAACCGGGGAGCTGTTTTTT
d_call: -; j_call: TRBJ2-3; clone_size: few; v_call: TRBV6-2/TRBV6-3; cdr3_aa: CASSYYIGSGRRGTDTQYF; cdr3_nt: TGTGCCAGCAGTTACTATATAGGTTCTGGGCGGAGGGGCACAGATACGCAGTATTTT
d_call: -; j_call: TRBJ2-1; clone_size: few; v_call: TRBV11-2; cdr3_aa: CASSSSLGGVLNNEQFF; cdr3_nt: TGTGCCAGCAGCTCCTCACTTGGCGGGGTGCTTAACAATGAGCAGTTCTTC
d_call: -; j_call: TRBJ2-3; clone_size: -; v_call: TRBV5-1; cdr3_aa: CASSWGVSGSTDTQYF; cdr3_nt: TGCGCCAGCAGTTGGGGGGTCAGCGGTAGCACAGATACGCAGTATTTT
d_call: -; j_call: TRBJ1-2; clone_size: few; v_call: TRBV20-1; cdr3_aa: CSARQGYTF; cdr3_nt: TGCAGTGCTAGACAGGGCTACACCTTC
d_call: -; j_call: TRBJ2-7; clone_size: few; v_call: TRBV2; cdr3_aa: CASSEAREYEQYF; cdr3_nt: TGTGCCAGCAGTGAAGCGCGGGAATACGAGCAGTACTTC
d_call: TRBD1; j_call: TRBJ1-2; clone_size: many; v_call: TRBV7-6; cdr3_aa: CASSPRGSNYGYTF; cdr3_nt: TGTGCCAGCAGCCCCAGGGGGTCTAACTATGGCTACACCTTC
d_call: -; j_call: TRBJ1-1; clone_size: many; v_call: TRBV10-3; cdr3_aa: CAIGGDRNTEAFF; cdr3_nt: TGTGCCATAGGGGGGGACCGGAACACTGAAGCTTTCTTT
d_call: -; j_call: TRBJ2-2; clone_size: -; v_call: TRBV6-5; cdr3_aa: CASSLAGEAGELFF; cdr3_nt: TGTGCCAGCAGTTTAGCAGGGGAGGCCGGGGAGCTGTTTTTT
d_call: TRBD2; j_call: TRBJ2-7; clone_size: few; v_call: TRBV27; cdr3_aa: CASRSRALAGAYEQYF; cdr3_nt: TGTGCCAGCCGCTCAAGGGCACTAGCGGGAGCCTACGAGCAGTACTTC
d_call: -; j_call: TRBJ2-2; clone_size: few; v_call: TRBV10-2; cdr3_aa: CASSESGELFF; cdr3_nt: TGCGCCAGCAGTGAGTCGGGGGAGCTGTTTTTT
d_call: -; j_call: TRBJ2-1; clone_size: few; v_call: TRBV11-1; cdr3_aa: CASSADGVFPYNEQFF; cdr3_nt: TGTGCCAGCAGCGCCGATGGTGTGTTTCCCTACAATGAGCAGTTCTTC
d_call: -; j_call: TRBJ1-6; clone_size: few; v_call: TRBV3-1; cdr3_aa: CASSQGYRENSPLHF; cdr3_nt: TGTGCCAGCAGCCAAGGGTACAGGGAGAATTCACCCCTCCACTTT
d_call: -; j_call: TRBJ1-1; clone_size: few; v_call: TRBV4-2; cdr3_aa: CASSQGTGFTEAFF; cdr3_nt: TGTGCCAGCAGCCAAGGAACAGGGTTTACGGAAGCTTTCTTT
d_call: -; j_call: TRBJ1-1; clone_size: -; v_call: TRBV5-6; cdr3_aa: CASSLPRTEAFF; cdr3_nt: TGTGCCAGCAGCTTACCTAGGACTGAAGCTTTCTTT
d_call: TRBD1; j_call: TRBJ2-7; clone_size: -; v_call: TRBV20-1; cdr3_aa: CSAPGQGTKTYEQYF; cdr3_nt: TGCAGTGCTCCCGGACAGGGGACAAAAACCTACGAGCAGTACTTC
d_call: TRBD1; j_call: TRBJ1-2; clone_size: few; v_call: TRBV7-9; cdr3_aa: CASTDREKSDGYTF; cdr3_nt: TGTGCCAGCACCGACAGGGAAAAGTCAGATGGCTACACCTTC
d_call: -; j_call: TRBJ2-6; clone_size: few; v_call: TRBV7-7; cdr3_aa: CASSLGYGPGANVLTF; cdr3_nt: TGTGCCAGCAGCTTAGGATATGGCCCCGGGGCCAACGTCCTGACTTTC
d_call: -; j_call: TRBJ1-4; clone_size: few; v_call: TRBV12-3/TRBV12-4; cdr3_aa: CASRKSTNEKLFF; cdr3_nt: TGTGCCAGCAGGAAGTCTACTAATGAAAAACTGTTTTTT
d_call: -; j_call: TRBJ2-3; clone_size: -; v_call: TRBV6-2/TRBV6-3; cdr3_aa: CASTITPPGGWGTDTQYF; cdr3_nt: TGTGCCAGCACAATAACTCCCCCCGGAGGGTGGGGCACAGATACGCAGTATTTT